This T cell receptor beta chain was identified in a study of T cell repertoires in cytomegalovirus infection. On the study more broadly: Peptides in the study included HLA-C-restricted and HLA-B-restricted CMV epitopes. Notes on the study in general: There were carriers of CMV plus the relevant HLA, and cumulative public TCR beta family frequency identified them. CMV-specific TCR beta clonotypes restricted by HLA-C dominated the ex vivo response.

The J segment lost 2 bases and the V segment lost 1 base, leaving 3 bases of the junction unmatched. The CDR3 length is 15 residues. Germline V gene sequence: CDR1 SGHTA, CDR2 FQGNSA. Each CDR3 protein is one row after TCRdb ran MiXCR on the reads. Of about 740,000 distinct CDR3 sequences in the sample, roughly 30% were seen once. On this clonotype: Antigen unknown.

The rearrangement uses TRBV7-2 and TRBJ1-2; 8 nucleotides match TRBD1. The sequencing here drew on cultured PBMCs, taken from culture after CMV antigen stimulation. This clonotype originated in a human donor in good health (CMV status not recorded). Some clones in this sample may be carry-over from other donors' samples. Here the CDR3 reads CASSLGGQVNYGYTF. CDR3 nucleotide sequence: TGTGCCAGCAGCTTAGGGGGACAGGTCAACTATGGCTACACCTTC.